This T cell receptor beta chain was found in a study of T cells after yellow fever vaccination. Using its own MiXCR run on the 5' RACE reads, TCRdb lists one record per CDR3 protein. The sample consists of around 610,000 distinct CDR3 sequences, roughly 12% of them appearing once. Trimming cost V 5 bases and J 5 bases; bases outside gene matches: 10. The CDR3 length is 16 residues. Germline CDR1 reads SNHLY; CDR2 reads FYNNEI. The chain couples TRBV2 to TRBJ2-3; 10 bases line up with TRBD2. The sequenced sample was PBMCs, obtained on the day of the yellow fever booster vaccination. This TCR came from a young man who received the YFV17D yellow fever vaccine. This CDR3 reads CASSSPASGSLDTQYF. CDR3 nucleotides: TGTGCCAGCAGTTCCCCGGCTAGCGGGAGCCTAGATACGCAGTATTTT.